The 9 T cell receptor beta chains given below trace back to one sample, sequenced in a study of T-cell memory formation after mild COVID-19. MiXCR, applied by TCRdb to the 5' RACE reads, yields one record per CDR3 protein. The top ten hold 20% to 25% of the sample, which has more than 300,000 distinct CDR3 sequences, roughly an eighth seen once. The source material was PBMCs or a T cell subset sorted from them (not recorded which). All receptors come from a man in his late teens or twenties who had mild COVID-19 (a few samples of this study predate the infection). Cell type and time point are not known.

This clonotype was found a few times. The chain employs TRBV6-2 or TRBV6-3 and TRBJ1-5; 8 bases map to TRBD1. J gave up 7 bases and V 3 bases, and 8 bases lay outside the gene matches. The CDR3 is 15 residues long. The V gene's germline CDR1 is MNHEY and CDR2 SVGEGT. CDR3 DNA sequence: TGTGCCAGCAGTTATCTTGACAGGGGTCGGCAGCCCCAGCATTTT. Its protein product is CASSYLDRGRQPQHF.

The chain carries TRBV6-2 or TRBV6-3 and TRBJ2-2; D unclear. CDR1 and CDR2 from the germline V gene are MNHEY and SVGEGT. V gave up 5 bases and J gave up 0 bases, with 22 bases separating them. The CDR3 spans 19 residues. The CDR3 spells CASSPSRTDLTSNTGELFF. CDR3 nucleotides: TGTGCCAGCAGTCCCTCCCGGACGGACCTCACCTCGAACACCGGGGAGCTGTTTTTT.

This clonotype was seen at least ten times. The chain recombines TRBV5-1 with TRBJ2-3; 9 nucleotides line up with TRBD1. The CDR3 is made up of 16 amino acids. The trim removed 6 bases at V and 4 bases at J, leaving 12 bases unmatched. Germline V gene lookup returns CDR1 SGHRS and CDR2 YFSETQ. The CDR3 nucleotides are TGCGCCAGCACCATCACCCCCGACAGGGGGGCAGATACGCAGTATTTT. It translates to CASTITPDRGADTQYF.

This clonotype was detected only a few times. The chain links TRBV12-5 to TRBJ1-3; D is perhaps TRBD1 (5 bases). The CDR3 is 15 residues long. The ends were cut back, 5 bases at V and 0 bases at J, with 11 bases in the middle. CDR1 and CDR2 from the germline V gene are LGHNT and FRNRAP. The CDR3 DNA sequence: TGTGCTAGTGGTCCCAGGGAGACCTCTGGAAACACCATATATTTT. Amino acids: CASGPRETSGNTIYF.

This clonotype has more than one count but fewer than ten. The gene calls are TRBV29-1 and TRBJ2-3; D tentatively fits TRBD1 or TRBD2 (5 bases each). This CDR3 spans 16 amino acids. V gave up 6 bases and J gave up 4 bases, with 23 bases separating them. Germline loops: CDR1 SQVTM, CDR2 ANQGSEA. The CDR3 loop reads CSVGSRDLSLADTQYF. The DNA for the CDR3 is TGCAGCGTCGGATCCCGGGACCTAAGTTTGGCAGATACGCAGTATTTT.

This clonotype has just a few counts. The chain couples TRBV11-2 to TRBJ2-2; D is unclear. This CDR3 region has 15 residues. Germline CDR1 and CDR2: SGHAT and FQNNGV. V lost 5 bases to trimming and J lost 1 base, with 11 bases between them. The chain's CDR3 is CASSHGRMNTGELFF. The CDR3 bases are TGTGCCAGCAGCCACGGACGGATGAACACCGGGGAGCTGTTTTTT.

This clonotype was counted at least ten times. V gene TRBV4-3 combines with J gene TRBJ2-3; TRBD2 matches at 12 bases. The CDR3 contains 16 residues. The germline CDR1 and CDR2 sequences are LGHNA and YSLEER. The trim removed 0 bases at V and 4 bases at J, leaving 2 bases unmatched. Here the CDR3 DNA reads TGCGCCAGCAGCCAAGATCTAGCGGGGGGGCCAGATACGCAGTATTTT. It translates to CASSQDLAGGPDTQYF.

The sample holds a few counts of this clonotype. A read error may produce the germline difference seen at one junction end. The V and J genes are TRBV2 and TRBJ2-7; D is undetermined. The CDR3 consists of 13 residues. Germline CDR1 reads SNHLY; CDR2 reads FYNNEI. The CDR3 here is CASSEFEAPNLRF. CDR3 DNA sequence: TGTGCCAGCAGTGAATTTGAGGCCCCAAACCTCCGCTTC.

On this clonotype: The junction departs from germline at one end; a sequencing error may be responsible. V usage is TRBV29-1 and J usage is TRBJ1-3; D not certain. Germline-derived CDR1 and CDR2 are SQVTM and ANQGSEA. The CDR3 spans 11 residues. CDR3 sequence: CSVYSRNTIYF. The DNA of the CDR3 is TGCAGCGTTTACTCTAGAAACACCATATATTTT.